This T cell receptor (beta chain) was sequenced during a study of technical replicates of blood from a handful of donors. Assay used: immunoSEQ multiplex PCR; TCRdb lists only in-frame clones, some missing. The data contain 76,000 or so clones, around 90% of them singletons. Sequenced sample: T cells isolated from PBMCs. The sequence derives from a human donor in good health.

The CDR3 region is CASSQYTGPPVRISYTF. The CDR3 coding sequence is TGTGCCAGCAGCCAGTACACAGGGCCTCCGGTCCGAATCAGCTACACCTTC. This rearrangement joins TRBV7-9 to TRBJ1-2, with D perhaps TRBD1 (6 bases). V was clipped by 5 bases and J by 9 bases, with 28 bases between them. Germline V gives CDR1 SEHNR, CDR2 FQNEAQ (reference sequence). The CDR3 loop spans 17 amino acids.